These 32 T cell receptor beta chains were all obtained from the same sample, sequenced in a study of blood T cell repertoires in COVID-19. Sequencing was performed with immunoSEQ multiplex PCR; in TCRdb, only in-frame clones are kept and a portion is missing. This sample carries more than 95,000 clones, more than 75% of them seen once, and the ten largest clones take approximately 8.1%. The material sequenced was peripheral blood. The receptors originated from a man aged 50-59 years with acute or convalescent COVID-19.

This chain's CDR3 is CSVEDTENIQYF. The CDR3 region has the DNA TGCAGCGTTGAAGATACAGAAAACATTCAGTACTTC. V is TRBV29-1 and J is TRBJ2-4; D is uncertain. The germline CDR1 and CDR2 sequences are SQVTM and ANQGSEA. There are 12 residues in the CDR3. Trimming removed 0 bases from V and 5 bases from J, with 5 bases in between.

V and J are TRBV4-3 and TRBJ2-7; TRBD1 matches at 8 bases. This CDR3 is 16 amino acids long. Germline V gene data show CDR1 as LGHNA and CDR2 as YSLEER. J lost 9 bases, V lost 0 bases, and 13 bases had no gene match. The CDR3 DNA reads TGCGCCAGCAGCCAAGAAACAGGGGGGTTTGGTCTAGGGCAGTACTTC. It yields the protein CASSQETGGFGLGQYF.

CDR3 in DNA: TGTGCCAGCAGCGGCAGGACTAGCGGGAGGGGGTACAATGAGCAGTTCTTC. This sequence encodes CASSGRTSGRGYNEQFF. The V and J genes are TRBV9 and TRBJ2-1; 15 positions match TRBD2. Germline loops: CDR1 SGDLS, CDR2 YYNGEE. CDR3 size: 17 residues. Trimming took 3 bases from V and 4 from J; bases not matched to a gene: 5.

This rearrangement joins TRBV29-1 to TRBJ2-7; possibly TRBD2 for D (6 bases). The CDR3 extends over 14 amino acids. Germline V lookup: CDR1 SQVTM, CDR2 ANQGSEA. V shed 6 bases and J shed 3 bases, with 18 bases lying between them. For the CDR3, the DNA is TGCAGCGTGGGATCCGGGACTTTCTACTACGAGCAGTACTTC. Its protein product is CSVGSGTFYYEQYF.

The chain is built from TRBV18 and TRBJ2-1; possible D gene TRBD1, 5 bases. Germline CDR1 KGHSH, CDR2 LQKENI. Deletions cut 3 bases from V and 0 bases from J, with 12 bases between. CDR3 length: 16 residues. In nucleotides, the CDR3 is TGTGCCAGCTCACCCCGACAGACCAGCTCCTACAATGAGCAGTTCTTC. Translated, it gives CASSPRQTSSYNEQFF.

The CDR3: CASSFTGPMGELFF. CDR3 nucleotide sequence: TGCGCCAGCAGCTTCACAGGGCCCATGGGGGAGCTGTTTTTT. The V call is TRBV5-1, the J call TRBJ2-2; D perhaps matches TRBD1 (6 bases). Germline V gene sequence: CDR1 SGHRS, CDR2 YFSETQ. The CDR3 extends over 14 amino acids. The V end was cut by 2 bases, the J end by 8 bases, with 13 bases between.

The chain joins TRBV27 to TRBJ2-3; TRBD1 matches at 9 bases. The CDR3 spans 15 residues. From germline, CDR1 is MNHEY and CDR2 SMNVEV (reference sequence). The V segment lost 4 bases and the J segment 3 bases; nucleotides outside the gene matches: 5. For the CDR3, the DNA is TGTGCCAGCAGTTACAGGGGGCGAAATACAGATACGCAGTATTTT. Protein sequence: CASSYRGRNTDTQYF.

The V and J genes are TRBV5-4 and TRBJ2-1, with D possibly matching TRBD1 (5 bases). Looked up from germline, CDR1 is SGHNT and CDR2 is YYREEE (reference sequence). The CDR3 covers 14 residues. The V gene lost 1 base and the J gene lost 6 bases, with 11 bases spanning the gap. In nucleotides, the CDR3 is TGTGCCAGCAGCTTGATCAGGGCTGGCAATGAGCAGTTCTTC. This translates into CASSLIRAGNEQFF.

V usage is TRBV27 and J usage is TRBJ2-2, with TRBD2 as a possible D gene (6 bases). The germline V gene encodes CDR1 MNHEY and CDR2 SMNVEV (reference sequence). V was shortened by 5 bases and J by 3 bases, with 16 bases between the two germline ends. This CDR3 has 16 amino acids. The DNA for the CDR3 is TGTGCCAGCAGTCCCCAATTAGCGGACCACACCGGGGAGCTGTTTTTT. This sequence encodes CASSPQLADHTGELFF.

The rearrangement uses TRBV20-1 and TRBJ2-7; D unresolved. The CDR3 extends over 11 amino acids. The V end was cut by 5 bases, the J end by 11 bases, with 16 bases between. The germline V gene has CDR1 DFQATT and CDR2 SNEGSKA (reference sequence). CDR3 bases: TGCAGTGCTTCATCCGACGCACGGGAGTACTTC. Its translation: CSASSDAREYF.

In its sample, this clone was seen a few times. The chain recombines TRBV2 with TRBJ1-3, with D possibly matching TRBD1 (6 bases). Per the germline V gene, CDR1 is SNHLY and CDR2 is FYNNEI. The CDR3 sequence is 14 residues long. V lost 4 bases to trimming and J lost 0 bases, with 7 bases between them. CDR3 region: CASSGQVSGNTIYF. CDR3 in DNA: TGTGCCAGCAGTGGACAGGTCTCTGGAAACACCATATATTTT.

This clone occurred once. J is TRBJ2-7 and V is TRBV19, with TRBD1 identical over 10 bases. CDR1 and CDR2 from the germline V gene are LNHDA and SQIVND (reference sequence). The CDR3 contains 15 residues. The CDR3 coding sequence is TGTGCGGTAGGACGGACCGGGACAGGGGCACACGAGCAGTACTTC. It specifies CAVGRTGTGAHEQYF.

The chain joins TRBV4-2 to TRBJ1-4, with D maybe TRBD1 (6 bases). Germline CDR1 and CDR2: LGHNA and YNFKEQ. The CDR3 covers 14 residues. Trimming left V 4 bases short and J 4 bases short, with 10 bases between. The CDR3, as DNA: TGTGCCAGCAGCCCGCAGGGGAATAATGAAAAACTGTTTTTT. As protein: CASSPQGNNEKLFF.

CDR3 amino acids: CATGTSSPLPYEQYF. CDR3 nucleotide sequence: TGTGCCACCGGGACTAGCTCCCCTCTTCCCTACGAGCAGTACTTC. The chain couples TRBV10-3 to TRBJ2-7; 9 bases are a match to TRBD2. Germline assignment: CDR1 ENHRY and CDR2 SYGVKD. The CDR3 sequence is 15 residues long. V shed 10 bases, J shed 2 bases, and the junction held 12 bases outside the gene matches.

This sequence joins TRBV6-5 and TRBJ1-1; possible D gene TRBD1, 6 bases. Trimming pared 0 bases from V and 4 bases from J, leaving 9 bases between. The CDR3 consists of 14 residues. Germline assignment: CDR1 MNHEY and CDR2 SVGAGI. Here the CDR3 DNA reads TGTGCCAGCAGTTACTCGGGGGCGGGCACTGAAGCTTTCTTT. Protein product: CASSYSGAGTEAFF.

CDR3 region: CATLHWGTGTYEQYF. CDR3 coding DNA: TGTGCCACCCTTCATTGGGGAACAGGGACCTACGAGCAGTACTTC. V usage is TRBV27 and J usage is TRBJ2-7; D perhaps matches TRBD1 (6 bases). The V end lost 10 bases, the J end lost 2 bases, and 21 bases lay between the germline ends. The CDR3 consists of 15 residues. Germline lookup yields CDR1 MNHEY and CDR2 SMNVEV (reference sequence).

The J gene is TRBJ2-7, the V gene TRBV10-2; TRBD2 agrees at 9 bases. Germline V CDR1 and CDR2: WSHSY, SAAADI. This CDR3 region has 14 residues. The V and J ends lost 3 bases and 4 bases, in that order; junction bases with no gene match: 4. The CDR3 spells CASSELAGTYEQYF. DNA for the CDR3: TGCGCCAGCAGTGAACTAGCGGGTACATACGAGCAGTACTTC.

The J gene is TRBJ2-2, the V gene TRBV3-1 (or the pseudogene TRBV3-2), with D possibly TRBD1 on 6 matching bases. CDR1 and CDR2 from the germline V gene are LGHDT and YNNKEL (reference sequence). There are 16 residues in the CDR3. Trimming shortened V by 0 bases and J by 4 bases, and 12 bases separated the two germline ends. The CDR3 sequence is CASSQENTGFTGELFF. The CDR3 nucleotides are TGTGCCAGCAGCCAAGAAAATACAGGGTTCACCGGGGAGCTGTTTTTT.

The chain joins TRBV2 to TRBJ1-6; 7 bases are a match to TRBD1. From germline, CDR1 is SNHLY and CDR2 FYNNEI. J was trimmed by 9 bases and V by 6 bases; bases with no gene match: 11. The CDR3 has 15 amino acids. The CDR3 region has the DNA TGTGCCAGCAGCATACTGGGACAGTCAGGTTCACCCCTCCACTTT. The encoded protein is CASSILGQSGSPLHF.

CDR3 sequence: CASSIERGTGLNSPLHF. For the CDR3, the DNA is TGTGCCAGTAGTATAGAGAGGGGGACAGGACTGAATTCACCCCTCCACTTT. This chain joins TRBV19 and TRBJ1-6; 8 bases are shared with TRBD1. This CDR3 has 17 amino acids. J gave up 7 bases and V 0 bases, and 8 bases lay outside the gene matches. Per the germline V gene, CDR1 is LNHDA and CDR2 is SQIVND (reference sequence). Together with reference TRBV19 and TRBJ1-6, the CDR3 gives the full variable domain: DGGITQSPKYLFRKEGQNVTLSCEQNLNHDAMYWYRQDPGQGLRLIYYSQIVNDFQKGDIAEGYSVSREKKESFPLTVTSAQKNPTAFYLCASSIERGTGLNSPLHFGNGTRLTVT.

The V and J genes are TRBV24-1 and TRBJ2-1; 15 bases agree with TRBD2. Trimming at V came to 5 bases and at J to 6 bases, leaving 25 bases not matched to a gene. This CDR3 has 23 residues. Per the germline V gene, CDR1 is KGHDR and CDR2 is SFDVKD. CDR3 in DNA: TGTGCCACCAGTGTCAGGGGGGGGTACAGAAGGACTAGCGGGAGGGCCTGGTGCAATGAGCAGTTCTTC. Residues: CATSVRGGYRRTSGRAWCNEQFF.

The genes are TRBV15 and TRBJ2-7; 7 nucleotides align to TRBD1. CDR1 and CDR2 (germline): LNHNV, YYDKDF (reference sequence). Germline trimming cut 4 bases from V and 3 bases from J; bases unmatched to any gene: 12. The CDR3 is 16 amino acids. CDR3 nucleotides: TGTGCCACCAGCAATTTTGGGCCCGACAGGGTCTACGAGCAGTACTTC. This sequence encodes CATSNFGPDRVYEQYF.

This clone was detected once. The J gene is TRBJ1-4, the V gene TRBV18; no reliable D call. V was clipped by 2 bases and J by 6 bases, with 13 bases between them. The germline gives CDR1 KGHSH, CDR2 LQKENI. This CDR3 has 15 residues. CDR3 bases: TGTGCCAGCTCACCATCGCCTTGGCTTCATGAAAAACTGTTTTTT. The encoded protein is CASSPSPWLHEKLFF.

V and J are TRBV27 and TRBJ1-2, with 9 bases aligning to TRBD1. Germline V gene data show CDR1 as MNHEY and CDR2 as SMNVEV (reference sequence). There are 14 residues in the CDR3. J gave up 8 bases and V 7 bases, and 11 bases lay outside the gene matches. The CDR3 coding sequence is TGTGCCAGCACCAACCAACAGGGGGCGAGGGGCTACACCTTC. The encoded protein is CASTNQQGARGYTF.

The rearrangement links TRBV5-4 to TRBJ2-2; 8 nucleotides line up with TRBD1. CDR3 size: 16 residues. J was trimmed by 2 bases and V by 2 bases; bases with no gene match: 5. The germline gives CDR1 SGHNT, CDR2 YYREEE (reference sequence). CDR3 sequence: CASSLMPGGNTGELFF. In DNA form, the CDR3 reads TGTGCCAGCAGCTTAATGCCAGGGGGCAACACCGGGGAGCTGTTTTTT.

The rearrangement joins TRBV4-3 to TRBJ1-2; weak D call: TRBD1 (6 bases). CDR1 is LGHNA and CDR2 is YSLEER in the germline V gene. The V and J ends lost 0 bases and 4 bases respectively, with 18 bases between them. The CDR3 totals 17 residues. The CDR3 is CASSQEIGTGQPYGYTF. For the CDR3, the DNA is TGCGCCAGCAGCCAAGAAATCGGTACAGGACAGCCCTATGGCTACACCTTC.

The CDR3: CASSQEREGSYEQYF. CDR3 coding DNA: TGCGCCAGCAGCCAAGAAAGGGAGGGTAGCTACGAGCAGTACTTC. V usage is TRBV4-1 and J usage is TRBJ2-7; 7 nucleotides agree with TRBD2. The CDR3 spans 15 residues. Unmatched junction bases numbered 5, after V lost 0 bases and J lost 3 bases. CDR1 and CDR2 (germline): MGHRA, YSYEKL.

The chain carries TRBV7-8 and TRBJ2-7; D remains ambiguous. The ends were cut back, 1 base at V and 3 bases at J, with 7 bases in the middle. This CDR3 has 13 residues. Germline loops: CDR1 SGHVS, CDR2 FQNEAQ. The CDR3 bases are TGTGCCAGCAGCTTAGGACACAGCTACGAGCAGTACTTC. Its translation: CASSLGHSYEQYF.

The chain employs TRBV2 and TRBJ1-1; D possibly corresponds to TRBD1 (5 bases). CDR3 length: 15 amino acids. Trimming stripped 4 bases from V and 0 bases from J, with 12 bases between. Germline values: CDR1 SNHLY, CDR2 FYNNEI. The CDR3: CASSADTTMNTEAFF. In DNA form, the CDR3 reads TGTGCCAGCAGTGCGGACACCACCATGAACACTGAAGCTTTCTTT. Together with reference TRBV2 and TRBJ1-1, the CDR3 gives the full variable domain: EPEVTQTPSHQVTQMGQEVILRCVPISNHLYFYWYRQILGQKVEFLVSFYNNEISEKSEIFDDQFSVERPDGSNFTLKIRSTKLEDSAMYFCASSADTTMNTEAFFGQGTRLTVV.

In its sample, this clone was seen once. CDR3 coding DNA: TGTGCCAGCAGGAGAGATAGGAGGGGTGGAAACACCATATATTTT. It is translated as CASRRDRRGGNTIYF. The chain combines TRBV7-2 with TRBJ1-3, with D perhaps TRBD1 (5 bases). The germline V gene encodes CDR1 SGHTA and CDR2 FQGNSA. The V and J ends lost 6 bases and 3 bases respectively, with 15 bases between them. The CDR3 has 15 amino acids. The whole variable domain, remainder taken from reference TRBV7-2 and TRBJ1-3, is GAGVSQSPSNKVTEKGKDVELRCDPISGHTALYWYRQSLGQGLEFLIYFQGNSAPDKSGLPSDRFSAERTGGSVSTLTIQRTQQEDSAVYLCASRRDRRGGNTIYFGEGSWLTVV.

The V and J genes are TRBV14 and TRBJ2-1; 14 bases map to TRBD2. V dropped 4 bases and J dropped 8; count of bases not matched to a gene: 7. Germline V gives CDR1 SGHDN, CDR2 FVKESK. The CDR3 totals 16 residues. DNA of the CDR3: TGTGCCAGCAGCCGAGGGACTAGCGGGAGAGGCGATGAGCAGTTCTTC. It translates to CASSRGTSGRGDEQFF.

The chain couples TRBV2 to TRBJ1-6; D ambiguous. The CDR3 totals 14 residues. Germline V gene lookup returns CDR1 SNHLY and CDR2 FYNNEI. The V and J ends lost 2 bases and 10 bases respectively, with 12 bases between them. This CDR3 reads CASSELEGRSPLHF. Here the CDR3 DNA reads TGTGCCAGCAGTGAACTGGAGGGCAGGTCACCCCTCCACTTT.